The rows below give T cell receptor beta chains drawn from one sample of a study of cytomegalovirus exposure and HLA in healthy donors. This table comes from immunoSEQ multiplex PCR, and its TCRdb copy is limited to in-frame clones, with some not included. The sample holds tens of thousands of clones, 90% to 95% seen once. The specimen sequenced was PBMCs. These receptors originate from a woman aged 30 to 39 in good health and CMV-seropositive. The CDR3 runs from the conserved cysteine through the conserved F or W. Each record gives: J gene, V gene, clone size, D gene, CDR3 DNA, CDR3 protein. A D gene is named only where the DNA matches it firmly. Size is omitted from some rows. Given values are once, few, many or a class for expanded clones.

j_call: TRBJ2-7
v_call: TRBV19
clone_size: NA
d_call: NA
cdr3_nt: TGTGCCAGTAGTATTGTCGGAAGCCCCAGGTACGAGCAGTACTTC
cdr3_aa: CASSIVGSPRYEQYF

j_call: TRBJ2-3
v_call: TRBV6-5
clone_size: once
d_call: NA
cdr3_nt: TGTGCCAGCAGTTTTGGAGCGGATACTAGCACAGATACGCAGTATTTT
cdr3_aa: CASSFGADTSTDTQYF

j_call: TRBJ2-3
v_call: TRBV19
clone_size: NA
d_call: TRBD2
cdr3_nt: TGTGCCAGTAGTATAGGAGCGGGAGTAGATACGCAGTATTTT
cdr3_aa: CASSIGAGVDTQYF

j_call: TRBJ2-2
v_call: TRBV2
clone_size: once
d_call: TRBD1
cdr3_nt: TGTGCCAGCCGGGGACAGTTTCTCGGGGAGCTGTTTTTT
cdr3_aa: CASRGQFLGELFF

j_call: TRBJ1-5
v_call: TRBV5-4
clone_size: NA
d_call: NA
cdr3_nt: TGTGCCAGCAATAGGAGGCAGCCCCAGCATTTT
cdr3_aa: CASNRRQPQHF

j_call: TRBJ2-1
v_call: TRBV9
clone_size: NA
d_call: TRBD2
cdr3_nt: TGTGCCAGCAGCGGAGCAAGCGGGAGTGGCAATGAGCAGTTCTTC
cdr3_aa: CASSGASGSGNEQFF

j_call: TRBJ2-7
v_call: TRBV18
clone_size: NA
d_call: NA
cdr3_nt: TGTGCCAGCTCACCACCAGGACAATCCCCCGAGGAGCAGTACTTC
cdr3_aa: CASSPPGQSPEEQYF

j_call: TRBJ2-4
v_call: TRBV7-2
clone_size: NA
d_call: NA
cdr3_nt: TGTGCCAGCAGCTTAGGACTAGCCAAAAACATTCAGTACTTC
cdr3_aa: CASSLGLAKNIQYF

j_call: TRBJ2-3
v_call: TRBV5-1
clone_size: NA
d_call: NA
cdr3_nt: TGCGCCAGCAGCGGGCCCACTGCCCGGACAGATACGCAGTATTTT
cdr3_aa: CASSGPTARTDTQYF

j_call: TRBJ2-3
v_call: TRBV29-1
clone_size: NA
d_call: TRBD1
cdr3_nt: TGCAGCGTTGAAAGGGACAGGGCCACAGATACGCAGTATTTT
cdr3_aa: CSVERDRATDTQYF

j_call: TRBJ2-7
v_call: TRBV6-5
clone_size: few
d_call: NA
cdr3_nt: TGTGCCAGCAGTACCCGTGCAGTCCTGTACTTC
cdr3_aa: CASSTRAVLYF

j_call: TRBJ2-2
v_call: TRBV5-1
clone_size: NA
d_call: NA
cdr3_nt: TGCGCCAGCAGCCGGGGGACGGTAACGAACACCGGGGAGCTGTTTTTT
cdr3_aa: CASSRGTVTNTGELFF

j_call: TRBJ2-7
v_call: TRBV13
clone_size: NA
d_call: NA
cdr3_nt: TGTGCCAGCAGCTTAGGTTCTCACTCCCACGAGCAGTACTTC
cdr3_aa: CASSLGSHSHEQYF

j_call: TRBJ2-1
v_call: TRBV7-9
clone_size: NA
d_call: NA
cdr3_nt: TGTGCCAGCAGCTTAGTTGGGTTGGTACCACTGAGGAATGAGCAGTTCTTC
cdr3_aa: CASSLVGLVPLRNEQFF

j_call: TRBJ1-1
v_call: TRBV2
clone_size: NA
d_call: TRBD1
cdr3_nt: TGTGCCAGCAATATCGGACAGGGTGAAGCTTTCTTT
cdr3_aa: CASNIGQGEAFF

j_call: TRBJ2-1
v_call: TRBV7-3
clone_size: once
d_call: NA
cdr3_nt: TGTGCCAGCAGCTTAACGTCGGCGGGGTTCTACAATGAGCAGTTCTTC
cdr3_aa: CASSLTSAGFYNEQFF

j_call: TRBJ1-5
v_call: TRBV27
clone_size: NA
d_call: NA
cdr3_nt: TGTGCCAGCAGTTTCCAGAATCAGCCCCAGCATTTT
cdr3_aa: CASSFQNQPQHF

j_call: TRBJ2-3
v_call: TRBV4-3
clone_size: NA
d_call: TRBD2
cdr3_nt: TGCGCCAGCAGCCAAAACCCCGGGACTAGACATGATACGCAGTATTTT
cdr3_aa: CASSQNPGTRHDTQYF

j_call: TRBJ2-7
v_call: TRBV7-9
clone_size: NA
d_call: TRBD2
cdr3_nt: TGTGCCAGCAACAGCGGGAGGTTCAACCCTTACGAGCAGTACTTC
cdr3_aa: CASNSGRFNPYEQYF

j_call: TRBJ2-3
v_call: TRBV18
clone_size: NA
d_call: TRBD2
cdr3_nt: TGTGCCAGCTCACCAAAACAAACCAACATAGCGGGAAATTCAGATACGCAGTATTTT
cdr3_aa: CASSPKQTNIAGNSDTQYF

j_call: TRBJ2-1
v_call: TRBV5-1
clone_size: NA
d_call: TRBD1
cdr3_nt: TGCGCCAGCAGCTACACAGGGGGCAAGTCGTGGCACTACAATGAGCAGTTCTTC
cdr3_aa: CASSYTGGKSWHYNEQFF

j_call: TRBJ2-1
v_call: TRBV19
clone_size: once
d_call: NA
cdr3_nt: TGTGCCAGTAGCCTGCAGCCCGGACTGCTGACCAATGAGCAGTTCTTC
cdr3_aa: CASSLQPGLLTNEQFF

j_call: TRBJ2-7
v_call: TRBV6-1
clone_size: NA
d_call: NA
cdr3_nt: TGTGCCAGCAGTTCTAAATACGAGCAGTACTTC
cdr3_aa: CASSSKYEQYF

j_call: TRBJ2-3
v_call: TRBV4-3
clone_size: NA
d_call: TRBD2
cdr3_nt: TGCGCCAGCAGCCTAAACTACCACCGGGACTACGACACAGATACGCAGTATTTT
cdr3_aa: CASSLNYHRDYDTDTQYF

j_call: TRBJ1-1
v_call: TRBV6-6
clone_size: NA
d_call: NA
cdr3_nt: TGTGCCAGCACCCTAGGGGAGGGAGCTTTCTTT
cdr3_aa: CASTLGEGAFF

j_call: TRBJ2-1
v_call: TRBV5-4
clone_size: NA
d_call: TRBD1
cdr3_nt: TGTGCCAGCAGCTTAGTGACAGGGGAGGTCAATGAGCAGTTCTTC
cdr3_aa: CASSLVTGEVNEQFF

j_call: TRBJ2-3
v_call: TRBV7-2
clone_size: NA
d_call: TRBD2
cdr3_nt: TGTGCCAGCAGCTTAGGAGCGGGAGGGACTAGCACAGATACGCAGTATTTT
cdr3_aa: CASSLGAGGTSTDTQYF

j_call: TRBJ2-1
v_call: TRBV7-2
clone_size: NA
d_call: TRBD2
cdr3_nt: TGTGCCAGCAGTTTAACTAGCGGGACCTTGAGCTCCTACAATGAGCAGTTCTTC
cdr3_aa: CASSLTSGTLSSYNEQFF

j_call: TRBJ1-1
v_call: TRBV29-1
clone_size: NA
d_call: NA
cdr3_nt: TGCAGCGTTGCGATGGGGCAAGGGGTCACTGAAGCTTTCTTT
cdr3_aa: CSVAMGQGVTEAFF

j_call: TRBJ2-6
v_call: TRBV5-6
clone_size: NA
d_call: NA
cdr3_nt: TGTGCCAGCAGCTTGTTTCGCTCTGGGGCCAACGTCCTGACTTTC
cdr3_aa: CASSLFRSGANVLTF

j_call: TRBJ2-1
v_call: TRBV27
clone_size: NA
d_call: NA
cdr3_nt: TGTGCCAGCAGTCAAAGCGGAGGTCCGTTGAATGAGCAGTTCTTC
cdr3_aa: CASSQSGGPLNEQFF

j_call: TRBJ1-4
v_call: TRBV30
clone_size: NA
d_call: NA
cdr3_nt: TGTGCCTGGAGTGAGGGGGGGCAGGGGGAAAAACTGTTTTTT
cdr3_aa: CAWSEGGQGEKLFF

j_call: TRBJ2-4
v_call: TRBV2
clone_size: NA
d_call: NA
cdr3_nt: TGTGCCAGCAGTGAGTCCACTAGTCCCGCCAAAAACATTCAGTACTTC
cdr3_aa: CASSESTSPAKNIQYF

j_call: TRBJ2-2
v_call: TRBV27
clone_size: NA
d_call: TRBD2
cdr3_nt: TGTGCCAGCAGTTGGTCCGGGACTAGCGGGAGGAGGAACACCGGGGAGCTGTTTTTT
cdr3_aa: CASSWSGTSGRRNTGELFF

j_call: TRBJ2-7
v_call: TRBV29-1
clone_size: NA
d_call: TRBD1
cdr3_nt: TGCAGCGTTGCGAAGACAGGGAGCTCCTACGAGCAGTACTTC
cdr3_aa: CSVAKTGSSYEQYF

j_call: TRBJ2-1
v_call: TRBV5-1
clone_size: NA
d_call: TRBD1
cdr3_nt: TGCGCCAGCAGCAGGGACAGTTACAATGAGCAGTTCTTC
cdr3_aa: CASSRDSYNEQFF

j_call: TRBJ1-1
v_call: TRBV30
clone_size: NA
d_call: NA
cdr3_nt: TGTGCCTGGAGTGTAAGCGGAGTCAGTAGGAGGACTGAAGCTTTCTTT
cdr3_aa: CAWSVSGVSRRTEAFF

j_call: TRBJ2-3
v_call: TRBV30
clone_size: NA
d_call: TRBD1
cdr3_nt: TGTGCCTGGAGTCCGACAGGGGGCGCTTCGGATACGCAGTATTTT
cdr3_aa: CAWSPTGGASDTQYF

j_call: TRBJ1-2
v_call: TRBV28
clone_size: few
d_call: NA
cdr3_nt: TGTGCCAGCAGTCCCACGGGGAGGTACTATGGCTACACCTTC
cdr3_aa: CASSPTGRYYGYTF

j_call: TRBJ1-2
v_call: TRBV28
clone_size: NA
d_call: NA
cdr3_nt: TGTGCCAGCAGCCGGCAACGGGGGTATGGCTACACCTTC
cdr3_aa: CASSRQRGYGYTF

j_call: TRBJ2-7
v_call: TRBV30
clone_size: NA
d_call: TRBD2
cdr3_nt: TGTGCCTGGAGTGGACTAGCGACCTACGAGCAGTACTTC
cdr3_aa: CAWSGLATYEQYF

j_call: TRBJ2-7
v_call: TRBV9
clone_size: NA
d_call: TRBD2
cdr3_nt: TGTGCCAGCAGCGAGGGACTAGCGGGAGCCTACGAGCAGTACTTC
cdr3_aa: CASSEGLAGAYEQYF

j_call: TRBJ2-1
v_call: TRBV28
clone_size: once
d_call: TRBD2
cdr3_nt: TGTGCCAGCAGCTTACTAGCGGACAATGAGCAGTTCTTC
cdr3_aa: CASSLLADNEQFF

j_call: TRBJ1-2
v_call: TRBV6-1
clone_size: NA
d_call: TRBD1
cdr3_nt: TGTGCCAGCAGTGACCGGGACAGGGCTGGCTACACCTTC
cdr3_aa: CASSDRDRAGYTF

j_call: TRBJ1-3
v_call: TRBV6-5
clone_size: NA
d_call: NA
cdr3_nt: TGTGCCAGCAGCCGCAGGATCTCTGGAAACACCATATATTTT
cdr3_aa: CASSRRISGNTIYF

j_call: TRBJ2-1
v_call: TRBV18
clone_size: NA
d_call: NA
cdr3_nt: TGTGCCAGCTCACGCCTTCTAGTTTCCGAGCAGTTCTTC
cdr3_aa: CASSRLLVSEQFF

j_call: TRBJ2-7
v_call: TRBV28
clone_size: NA
d_call: NA
cdr3_nt: TGTGCCAGCAGTTTGGTTACTGCTGGCGAGCAGTACTTC
cdr3_aa: CASSLVTAGEQYF

j_call: TRBJ2-5
v_call: TRBV5-1
clone_size: NA
d_call: NA
cdr3_nt: TGCGCCAGCAGCTTGGGTGTAGGGGGTGAGACCCAGTACTTC
cdr3_aa: CASSLGVGGETQYF

j_call: TRBJ2-3
v_call: TRBV5-8
clone_size: NA
d_call: TRBD2
cdr3_nt: TGTGCCAGCAGCTTGCGGGGCGGGAGTGCAGATACGCAGTATTTT
cdr3_aa: CASSLRGGSADTQYF

j_call: TRBJ1-2
v_call: TRBV14
clone_size: few
d_call: NA
cdr3_nt: TGTGCCAGCAGCCCCGGGGGGGGCGCAAGACTGGGTGGCTACACCTTC
cdr3_aa: CASSPGGGARLGGYTF

j_call: TRBJ1-1
v_call: TRBV7-2
clone_size: NA
d_call: TRBD1
cdr3_nt: TGTGCCAGCAGCCCCCGACAGGGGTCGAACACTGAAGCTTTCTTT
cdr3_aa: CASSPRQGSNTEAFF

j_call: TRBJ1-1
v_call: TRBV7-8
clone_size: NA
d_call: NA
cdr3_nt: TGTGCCAGCAGCTTAGGACTGCTGAACACTGAAGCTTTCTTT
cdr3_aa: CASSLGLLNTEAFF

j_call: TRBJ1-1
v_call: TRBV2
clone_size: NA
d_call: TRBD1
cdr3_nt: TGTGCCAGCAGTGGGGTACAGGGGCCTCACCGAGGGGCTTTCTTT
cdr3_aa: CASSGVQGPHRGAFF

j_call: TRBJ2-2
v_call: TRBV5-5
clone_size: NA
d_call: NA
cdr3_nt: TGTGCCAGCAGCGGCCCCTTAAGCACCGGGGAGCTGTTTTTT
cdr3_aa: CASSGPLSTGELFF

j_call: TRBJ2-1
v_call: TRBV12-5
clone_size: NA
d_call: NA
cdr3_nt: TGTGCTAGTGGTAGACCTCAGGGTCCGAGCTCCTACAATGAGCAGTTCTTC
cdr3_aa: CASGRPQGPSSYNEQFF